Below are 13 T cell receptor beta chains sequenced from a single sample in a study of cytotoxic CD8 clonotypes in ibrutinib-treated CLL. Assay used: immunoSEQ multiplex PCR; TCRdb lists only in-frame clones, some missing. The sample contains 50,000 to 60,000 clones, around four fifths of which appear only once. The material was PBMCs, obtained after 24 months of ibrutinib treatment. The receptors were gathered from a human donor with chronic lymphocytic leukemia.

V is TRBV12-5 and J is TRBJ2-3; possibly TRBD1 for D (5 bases). Trimming left V 6 bases short and J 2 bases short, with 18 bases between. The CDR3 runs to 16 residues. Germline assignment: CDR1 LGHNT and CDR2 FRNRAP. The CDR3 sequence is CASGPDSFRNTDTQYF. In nucleotides, the CDR3 is TGTGCTAGTGGCCCTGACAGTTTCCGCAACACAGATACGCAGTATTTT.

This chain connects TRBV6-6 to TRBJ2-7; unclear D gene. The CDR3 has 14 residues. Deletions cut 2 bases from V and 4 bases from J, with 12 bases between. Germline V gene sequence: CDR1 MNHNY, CDR2 SVGAGI (reference sequence). CDR3 nucleotides: TGTGCCAGCAGTTACCAGGAGTATACGTACGAGCAGTACTTC. Protein: CASSYQEYTYEQYF.

The chain links TRBV15 to TRBJ2-7; possibly TRBD1 for D (6 bases). Trimming removed 7 bases from V and 3 bases from J, with 16 bases in between. The V gene's germline CDR1 is LNHNV and CDR2 YYDKDF (reference sequence). This CDR3 is 14 amino acids long. The CDR3 loop is CATKKADRNYEQYF. CDR3 coding DNA: TGTGCCACCAAAAAAGCGGACAGAAACTACGAGCAGTACTTC.

The rearrangement joins TRBV29-1 to TRBJ2-1; 8 nucleotides line up with TRBD2. The CDR3 is 14 amino acids. J was trimmed by 8 bases and V by 7 bases; bases with no gene match: 13. The germline V gene has CDR1 SQVTM and CDR2 ANQGSEA. The CDR3 sequence: CSAGRDGGVDEQFF. Here the CDR3 DNA reads TGCAGCGCAGGCCGAGACGGGGGGGTCGATGAGCAGTTCTTC.

The DNA of the CDR3 is TGTGCCAGCTCACCACGCGACGGGACTGAGCAGTTCTTC. Translated, it gives CASSPRDGTEQFF. V gene TRBV18 combines with J gene TRBJ2-1; D is possibly TRBD1 or TRBD2 (5 bases each). The germline CDR1 and CDR2 sequences are KGHSH and LQKENI. The CDR3 has 13 amino acids. V lost 1 base to trimming and J lost 9 bases, with 10 bases between them.

The rearrangement joins TRBV7-2 to TRBJ2-3, with unresolved D. CDR1 and CDR2 (germline): SGHTA, FQGNSA. This CDR3 is built from 12 residues. V lost 7 bases, J lost 10 bases, and 15 bases lay in between. CDR3 sequence: CASTTPPYAQYF. CDR3 DNA sequence: TGTGCCAGCACCACCCCACCTTACGCGCAGTATTTT.

This sequence joins TRBV27 and TRBJ2-7; D assignment may be TRBD1 or TRBD2 (7 bases each). The CDR3 has 13 amino acids. V lost 3 bases to trimming and J lost 5 bases, with 11 bases between them. Germline assignment: CDR1 MNHEY and CDR2 SMNVEV (reference sequence). CDR3 sequence (DNA): TGTGCCAGCAGTTTCAGGGGGGGTCACGAGCAGTACTTC. Its translation: CASSFRGGHEQYF.

This clone was observed a few times. The J gene is TRBJ2-3, the V gene TRBV4-2, with D unresolved. V was pared by 0 bases and J by 4 bases, with 5 bases between. This CDR3 has 13 amino acids. From germline, CDR1 is LGHNA and CDR2 YNFKEQ. The CDR3 loop reads CASSQDMADTQYF. CDR3 DNA sequence: TGTGCCAGCAGCCAAGATATGGCAGATACGCAGTATTTT.

The sample holds a few counts of this clone. This sequence joins TRBV28 and TRBJ2-6, with TRBD2 matching over 7 bases. Trimming removed 4 bases from V and 0 bases from J; junction bases left unmatched: 12. The CDR3 is 19 residues long. Germline V CDR1 and CDR2: MDHEN, SYDVKM. The CDR3 spells CASSSYETSSNSGANVLTF. The DNA for the CDR3 is TGTGCCAGCAGTTCTTACGAGACTAGCAGTAACTCTGGGGCCAACGTCCTGACTTTC. The whole variable domain, remainder taken from reference TRBV28 and TRBJ2-6, is DVKVTQSSRYLVKRTGEKVFLECVQDMDHENMFWYRQDPGLGLRLIYFSYDVKMKEKGDIPEGYSVSREKKERFSLILESASTNQTSMYLCASSSYETSSNSGANVLTFGAGSRLTVL.

The CDR3 region is CASIPDPGPWGTQYF. CDR3 DNA: TGTGCCAGCATCCCCGACCCCGGGCCTTGGGGGACCCAGTACTTC. The chain joins TRBV6-5 to TRBJ2-5; no definite D call. Germline CDR1 is MNHEY and CDR2 is SVGAGI. The V gene lost 7 bases and the J gene lost 7 bases, with 22 bases spanning the gap. The CDR3 totals 15 residues.

The chain joins TRBV5-6 to TRBJ1-2, with 11 bases lining up with TRBD1. Germline CDR1 SGHDT, CDR2 YYEEEE. The CDR3 length is 14 residues. The V gene end was trimmed by 6 bases and the J gene end by 7 bases; junction bases not matched to a gene: 8. CDR3 DNA sequence: TGTGCCAGCAACACCGGGACAGGGGGGTTTGGCTACACCTTC. Translation: CASNTGTGGFGYTF.

This clone appeared a single time. The rearrangement uses TRBV6-6 and TRBJ2-7; TRBD1 agrees at 9 bases. The CDR3 is 15 amino acids. The V and J ends lost 6 bases and 4 bases, in that order; junction bases with no gene match: 10. The V gene's germline CDR1 is MNHNY and CDR2 SVGAGI (reference sequence). This CDR3 reads CASRSGTGPLYEQYF. The CDR3 DNA reads as TGTGCCAGCAGGTCCGGGACAGGGCCGCTTTACGAGCAGTACTTC.

The chain has TRBV10-3 and TRBJ2-5; D call uncertain. The J call may be in error: the DNA end matches TRBJ2-7 better. Germline V gene data show CDR1 as ENHRY and CDR2 as SYGVKD. The CDR3 runs to 12 residues. The CDR3 DNA follows: TGTGCCATCAGTGAGGGGGCCTACGAGCAGTACTTC. It translates to CAISEGAYEQYF.